Listed here are 9 T cell receptor beta chains from one sample, sequenced in a study of cytotoxic CD8 clonotypes in ibrutinib-treated CLL. The assay was immunoSEQ multiplex PCR, and TCRdb's table has in-frame clones only and misses some. The sample has over 150,000 clones, over 65% seen once. Source: PBMCs, taken after 12 months of ibrutinib treatment. Receptors originate from a human donor with chronic lymphocytic leukemia.

CDR3 DNA: TGTGCCAGCAGCTCGATAGGGGCTGGGAGTGAGACCCAGTACTTC. It yields the protein CASSSIGAGSETQYF. The chain carries TRBV14 and TRBJ2-5; D is perhaps TRBD1 or TRBD2 (5 bases each). The V end lost 5 bases, the J end lost 5 bases, and 18 bases lay between the germline ends. This CDR3 comprises 15 residues. Germline loops: CDR1 SGHDN, CDR2 FVKESK.

The chain carries TRBV7-2 and TRBJ2-1, with D tentatively TRBD2 (6 bases). The CDR3 is 15 residues long. V dropped 1 base and J dropped 0 bases, with 7 bases sitting between them. Germline assignment: CDR1 SGHTA and CDR2 FQGNSA. The CDR3 nucleotides are TGTGCCAGCAGCTTAGTCGGGAGCTCCTACAATGAGCAGTTCTTC. Its translation is CASSLVGSSYNEQFF.

This chain uses TRBV2 with TRBJ1-6; tentatively, D is TRBD1 (5 bases). Between the trimmed V and J ends, which lost 2 bases and 10 bases, there was a span of 30 bases. The germline gives CDR1 SNHLY, CDR2 FYNNEI. This CDR3 is built from 20 residues. The chain's CDR3 is CASSESSGGVGTRRWSPLHF. CDR3 sequence (DNA): TGTGCCAGCAGTGAATCCAGCGGAGGGGTGGGTACCAGACGATGGTCACCCCTCCACTTT.

The chain employs TRBV7-6 and TRBJ2-7; the match to TRBD2 covers 11 bases. Germline V gene lookup returns CDR1 SGHVS and CDR2 FNYEAQ. The V gene end was trimmed by 1 base and the J gene end by 0 bases; junction bases not matched to a gene: 8. The CDR3 runs to 18 residues. The CDR3 protein is CASSLGTSGRGSSYEQYF. CDR3 coding DNA: TGTGCCAGCAGCTTAGGGACTAGCGGGCGCGGAAGCTCCTACGAGCAGTACTTC.

The chain couples TRBV6-5 to TRBJ1-5; D remains ambiguous. V was pared by 4 bases and J by 0 bases, with 10 bases between. Germline V gene data show CDR1 as MNHEY and CDR2 as SVGAGI. CDR3 length: 15 amino acids. The CDR3 nucleotides are TGTGCCAGCAGTTCGCAAGGGTATAGCAATCAGCCCCAGCATTTT. Protein: CASSSQGYSNQPQHF.

The gene calls are TRBV19 and TRBJ2-2, with TRBD2 as a possible D gene (6 bases). The CDR3 consists of 16 residues. Trimming took 7 bases from V and 0 from J, leaving 15 bases between them. Germline V gene lookup returns CDR1 LNHDA and CDR2 SQIVND (reference sequence). CDR3 residues: CASKVAGWANTGELFF. The CDR3 bases are TGTGCCAGTAAAGTGGCGGGGTGGGCGAACACCGGGGAGCTGTTTTTT.

This clone was recorded once. Other DNA sequences within the sample encode an identical CDR3. The chain combines TRBV27 with TRBJ1-2; 10 positions agree with TRBD1. The junction had 6 bases not matched to a gene; V was cut back by 5 bases and J by 6 bases. Germline CDR1 MNHEY, CDR2 SMNVEV (reference sequence). This CDR3 is built from 14 residues. The CDR3, as DNA: TGTGCCAGCAGTGACAGGGGGCTGAAGGATGGCTACACCTTC. This gives the protein CASSDRGLKDGYTF.

This clone was counted once. V and J are TRBV23-1 and TRBJ2-2; 11 nucleotides match TRBD1. TRBV23-1 is assigned to the ORF class and has an uncertain function. J lost 6 bases, V lost 5 bases, and 5 bases had no gene match. The CDR3 is made up of 15 amino acids. Here the CDR3 reads CASSRTGGLAGELFF. The CDR3, as DNA: TGCGCCAGCAGTAGGACAGGGGGCCTTGCCGGGGAGCTGTTTTTT.

The V and J genes are TRBV5-1 and TRBJ1-1; no clear D gene. The CDR3 is made up of 12 amino acids. Germline V CDR1 and CDR2: SGHRS, YFSETQ. The V and J ends lost 3 bases and 10 bases respectively, with 13 bases between them. This CDR3 is CASSSDGIAAFF. The CDR3 bases are TGCGCCAGCAGCTCTGACGGGATAGCAGCTTTCTTT.